The clone carrying this TCR beta chain occurred a few times. The target antigen is unknown. The record originates from a study of T cells in Graves' hyperthyroidism and ophthalmopathy. Diagnosing involved the use of clinical symptoms, serum thyroxine and TRAb, thyroid ultrasound and orbital computed tomography. Fresh peripheral blood, about 9.3 ml, yielded the PBMCs. Whole-study results and caveats: Most thyroid-expanded clonotypes above 0.001 were also found in blood. From stable hyperthyroidism, ophthalmopathy was separated by a 13 V-J model.

TCR beta CDR3 regions were amplified from RNA transcripts. A first-round RT-PCR of the TCR CDR3 used the HTBI primer set. TCRdb reanalysed the multiplex PCR reads using MiXCR and keeps one entry per CDR3 protein. The sample gives approximately 220,000 distinct CDR3 sequences, 15% to 20% of which show up once; around two fifths is in the top ten. Germline assignment: CDR1 SQVTM and CDR2 ANQGSEA. This CDR3 has 11 residues. Trimming stripped 2 bases from V and 6 bases from J, with 8 bases between. This TCR was recovered from a man aged 40-50 years with Graves' hyperthyroidism. The J gene is TRBJ2-7, the V gene TRBV29-1; D remains ambiguous. The source material was blood. The CDR3 here is CSVEKGGEQYF. In DNA form, the CDR3 reads TGCAGCGTTGAAAAAGGTGGCGAGCAGTACTTC.